The rows below give T cell receptor beta chains drawn from one sample of a study of T cell responses to AZD1222 COVID-19 vaccine. Here immunoSEQ multiplex PCR was the method, and the copy in TCRdb shows in-frame clones only, minus some. The sample lists about 190,000 clones, almost 95% occurring once. The sample was peripheral blood, taken on day 0 of AZD1222 vaccination. The receptors were sampled from an adult in good health. Both conserved end residues are part of each CDR3. A D gene is named only where the DNA matches it firmly. Clone size is shown for a subset of rows, as once, few, many or a class of expanded clone.

size: -
J: TRBJ2-7
V: TRBV19
D: -
CDR3: CASSMSGTTYEQYF
DNA: TGTGCCAGTAGTATGTCTGGGACAACCTACGAGCAGTACTTC

size: -
J: TRBJ2-2
V: TRBV19
D: TRBD2
CDR3: CASSIDVTSGITGELFF
DNA: TGTGCCAGTAGTATAGATGTGACTAGCGGGATCACCGGGGAGCTGTTTTTT

size: -
J: TRBJ1-2
V: TRBV10-1
D: -
CDR3: CASSESTRPRGNYGYTF
DNA: TGCGCCAGCAGTGAGTCGACACGGCCTCGAGGGAACTATGGCTACACCTTC

size: once
J: TRBJ2-3
V: TRBV4-2
D: -
CDR3: CASSAFRTDTQYF
DNA: TGTGCCAGCAGCGCTTTCAGGACAGATACGCAGTATTTT

size: -
J: TRBJ2-5
V: TRBV9
D: TRBD2
CDR3: CASSVGTSGRILQETQYF
DNA: TGTGCCAGCAGCGTAGGCACTAGCGGGAGAATCTTGCAAGAGACCCAGTACTTC

size: -
J: TRBJ1-4
V: TRBV27
D: -
CDR3: CASSHRPIRLPGGEKLFF
DNA: TGTGCCAGCAGTCACCGCCCGATCCGTTTACCTGGGGGTGAAAAACTGTTTTTT

size: -
J: TRBJ1-3
V: TRBV2
D: -
CDR3: CASRRAGGSGNTIYF
DNA: TGTGCCAGCAGACGGGCGGGGGGCTCTGGAAACACCATATATTTT

size: -
J: TRBJ2-7
V: TRBV13
D: -
CDR3: CASSARRQGLYEQYF
DNA: TGTGCCAGCAGCGCCCGCCGGCAGGGTCTCTACGAGCAGTACTTC

size: -
J: TRBJ2-7
V: TRBV25-1
D: -
CDR3: CASTGRISSYF
DNA: TGTGCCAGCACGGGGAGAATTAGCAGTTACTTC

size: -
J: TRBJ2-3
V: TRBV4-3
D: -
CDR3: CASSQDRTGDTQYF
DNA: TGCGCCAGCAGCCAAGATAGGACTGGGGATACGCAGTATTTT

size: -
J: TRBJ1-5
V: TRBV7-2
D: -
CDR3: CASSLRNSNQPQHF
DNA: TGTGCCAGCAGCTTAAGAAATAGCAATCAGCCCCAGCATTTT

size: -
J: TRBJ1-5
V: TRBV27
D: TRBD1
CDR3: CASSRGQGMEPQHF
DNA: TGTGCCAGCAGTCGGGGACAGGGTATGGAGCCCCAGCATTTT

size: -
J: TRBJ2-3
V: TRBV30
D: TRBD1
CDR3: CAWSVPNRGRADTQYF
DNA: TGTGCCTGGAGTGTGCCCAACAGGGGCAGGGCTGATACGCAGTATTTT

size: -
J: TRBJ1-3
V: TRBV6-5
D: -
CDR3: CASSYLLSSGNTIYF
DNA: TGTGCCAGCAGTTACCTGCTCAGTTCTGGAAACACCATATATTTT

size: -
J: TRBJ2-5
V: TRBV24-1
D: -
CDR3: CATSDPRGGQETQYF
DNA: TGTGCCACCAGTGATCCCCGGGGAGGCCAAGAGACCCAGTACTTC

size: -
J: TRBJ2-1
V: TRBV18
D: TRBD1
CDR3: CASSPRTGAYNEQFF
DNA: TGTGCCAGCTCACCCCGGACAGGGGCGTACAATGAGCAGTTCTTC

size: -
J: TRBJ1-3
V: TRBV6-6
D: TRBD1
CDR3: CASSYSGQSSGNTIYF
DNA: TGTGCCAGCAGTTACTCGGGACAGAGCTCTGGAAACACCATATATTTT

size: few
J: TRBJ1-5
V: TRBV30
D: -
CDR3: CAWSVSGNQPQHF
DNA: TGTGCCTGGAGTGTTAGTGGAAATCAGCCCCAGCATTTT

size: -
J: TRBJ2-2
V: TRBV5-1
D: -
CDR3: CASSLDGGGVTGELFF
DNA: TGCGCCAGCAGCTTGGATGGGGGAGGAGTCACCGGGGAGCTGTTTTTT

size: -
J: TRBJ1-5
V: TRBV5-1
D: TRBD1
CDR3: CASSLGDRENQPQHF
DNA: TGCGCCAGCAGCTTGGGTGACAGGGAGAATCAGCCCCAGCATTTT

size: -
J: TRBJ1-3
V: TRBV5-4
D: TRBD1
CDR3: CASSYGQGGALSGNTIYF
DNA: TGTGCCAGCAGCTATGGACAGGGGGGAGCCCTCTCTGGAAACACCATATATTTT

size: -
J: TRBJ1-2
V: TRBV30
D: -
CDR3: CAWSVTTNYGYTF
DNA: TGTGCCTGGAGTGTTACCACTAACTATGGCTACACCTTC

size: -
J: TRBJ1-2
V: TRBV7-9
D: -
CDR3: CASSLGPGAVYGYTF
DNA: TGTGCCAGCAGCTTAGGCCCAGGCGCGGTCTATGGCTACACCTTC

size: -
J: TRBJ2-7
V: TRBV15
D: -
CDR3: CATSRDFSHYEQYF
DNA: TGTGCCACCAGCAGAGATTTCAGCCACTACGAGCAGTACTTC

size: -
J: TRBJ2-3
V: TRBV5-1
D: -
CDR3: CASSVGLDTDTQYF
DNA: TGCGCCAGCAGCGTGGGACTTGACACAGATACGCAGTATTTT

size: -
J: TRBJ2-1
V: TRBV28
D: -
CDR3: CASSPPGGPYNEQFF
DNA: TGTGCCAGCAGCCCCCCTGGCGGGCCCTACAATGAGCAGTTCTTC

size: -
J: TRBJ2-1
V: TRBV9
D: -
CDR3: CASSVAQASSYNEQFF
DNA: TGTGCCAGCAGCGTAGCCCAGGCGAGCTCCTACAATGAGCAGTTCTTC

size: -
J: TRBJ2-7
V: TRBV4-3
D: -
CDR3: CASSQARDNSYEQYF
DNA: TGCGCCAGCAGCCAAGCCCGGGACAACTCCTACGAGCAGTACTTC

size: -
J: TRBJ1-1
V: TRBV7-2
D: TRBD1
CDR3: CASSLGVGGTVNTEAFF
DNA: TGTGCCAGCAGCTTAGGGGTTGGAGGGACAGTGAACACTGAAGCTTTCTTT

size: -
J: TRBJ2-4
V: TRBV30
D: TRBD1
CDR3: CAWSGGQGAKNIQYF
DNA: TGTGCCTGGAGTGGAGGACAGGGGGCCAAAAACATTCAGTACTTC

size: -
J: TRBJ1-2
V: TRBV4-1
D: -
CDR3: CASSQAGYQGYGYTF
DNA: TGCGCCAGCAGCCAAGCTGGGTACCAGGGCTATGGCTACACCTTC

size: -
J: TRBJ1-2
V: TRBV3-1/TRBV3-2
D: -
CDR3: CASTRKGYGYTF
DNA: TGTGCCAGCACCAGGAAAGGCTATGGCTACACCTTC

size: -
J: TRBJ1-1
V: TRBV28
D: -
CDR3: CASSLFSVRTTEAFF
DNA: TGTGCCAGCAGTTTATTTTCAGTAAGGACTACTGAAGCTTTCTTT

size: -
J: TRBJ1-5
V: TRBV27
D: -
CDR3: CASSILINQPQHF
DNA: TGTGCCAGCAGTATACTGATCAATCAGCCCCAGCATTTT

size: -
J: TRBJ2-7
V: TRBV4-2
D: -
CDR3: CASSQSLTYEQYF
DNA: TGTGCCAGCAGCCAATCCCTCACCTACGAGCAGTACTTC

size: -
J: TRBJ1-5
V: TRBV6-1
D: -
CDR3: CASSEVGVSSNQPQHF
DNA: TGTGCCAGCAGTGAAGTCGGGGTCTCAAGCAATCAGCCCCAGCATTTT

size: -
J: TRBJ1-2
V: TRBV30
D: -
CDR3: CARAPLEGYTF
DNA: TGTGCCCGGGCCCCATTGGAGGGCTACACCTTC

size: -
J: TRBJ2-2
V: TRBV5-1
D: -
CDR3: CASSFGDTGELFF
DNA: TGCGCCAGCAGCTTCGGAGACACCGGGGAGCTGTTTTTT

size: -
J: TRBJ2-1
V: TRBV27
D: -
CDR3: CASSLQEEQFF
DNA: TGTGCCAGCAGTTTGCAGGAGGAGCAGTTCTTC